This passage covers 4 T cell receptor beta chains from one sample sequenced in a study of cytomegalovirus exposure and HLA in healthy donors. Assay used: immunoSEQ multiplex PCR; TCRdb lists only in-frame clones, some missing. This sample has about 130,000 clones, with 80% to 90% found just once. The source material was PBMCs. The receptor source for this set is a woman between 25 and 40 years old in good health and CMV-seropositive.

The V call is TRBV29-1, the J call TRBJ2-2; D gene uncertain. The CDR3 runs 12 residues. Trimming took 2 bases from V and 3 from J, leaving 4 bases between them. Germline V lookup: CDR1 SQVTM, CDR2 ANQGSEA. CDR3 in amino acids: CSVESYTGELFF. The CDR3 nucleotides are TGCAGCGTTGAAAGCTACACCGGGGAGCTGTTTTTT.

The V gene is TRBV7-8, the J gene TRBJ2-5; TRBD1 matches at 9 bases. Trimming cost V 5 bases and J 5 bases; bases outside gene matches: 6. The germline CDR1 and CDR2 sequences are SGHVS and FQNEAQ. The CDR3 has 14 residues. The CDR3 protein is CASSPGQGGETQYF. The CDR3 coding sequence is TGTGCCAGCAGCCCGGGACAGGGAGGGGAGACCCAGTACTTC.

The V and J genes are TRBV5-4 and TRBJ1-2, with unresolved D. Germline V gene lookup returns CDR1 SGHNT and CDR2 YYREEE (reference sequence). The CDR3 loop spans 13 amino acids. V shed 4 bases and J shed 5 bases, with 12 bases lying between them. CDR3 bases: TGTGCCAGCAGCCCACCCGGGGTTTATGGCTACACCTTC. Its translation: CASSPPGVYGYTF.

The chain joins TRBV4-1 to TRBJ2-2; a possible D gene is TRBD2 (6 bases). V lost 4 bases and J 4 bases, leaving 19 bases between the germline ends. CDR1 MGHRA and CDR2 YSYEKL come from the germline V gene. This CDR3 is 17 amino acids long. The CDR3 DNA reads TGCGCCAGCAGCCTCCCCCCAGCGGGTCCTTTCACCGGGGAGCTGTTTTTT. As protein: CASSLPPAGPFTGELFF.